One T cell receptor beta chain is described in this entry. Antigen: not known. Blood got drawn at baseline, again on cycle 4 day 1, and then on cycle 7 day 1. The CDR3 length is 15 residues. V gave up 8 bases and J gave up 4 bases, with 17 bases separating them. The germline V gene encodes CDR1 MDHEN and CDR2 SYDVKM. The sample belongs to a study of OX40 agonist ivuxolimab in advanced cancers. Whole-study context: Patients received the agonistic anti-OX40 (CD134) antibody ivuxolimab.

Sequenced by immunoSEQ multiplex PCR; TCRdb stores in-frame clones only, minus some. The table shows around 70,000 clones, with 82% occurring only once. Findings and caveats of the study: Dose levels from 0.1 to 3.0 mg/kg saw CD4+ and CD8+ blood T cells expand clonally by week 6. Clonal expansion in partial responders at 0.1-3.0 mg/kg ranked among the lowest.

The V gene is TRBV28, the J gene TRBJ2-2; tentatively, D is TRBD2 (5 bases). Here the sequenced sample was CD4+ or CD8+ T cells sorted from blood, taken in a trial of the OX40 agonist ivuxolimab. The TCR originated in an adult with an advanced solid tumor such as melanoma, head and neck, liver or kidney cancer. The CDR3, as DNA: TGTGCCAGCCGAGGTACCCAACGGGGCACCGGGGAGCTGTTTTTT. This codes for CASRGTQRGTGELFF. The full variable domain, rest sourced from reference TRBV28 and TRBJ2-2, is DVKVTQSSRYLVKRTGEKVFLECVQDMDHENMFWYRQDPGLGLRLIYFSYDVKMKEKGDIPEGYSVSREKKERFSLILESASTNQTSMYLCASRGTQRGTGELFFGEGSRLTVL.